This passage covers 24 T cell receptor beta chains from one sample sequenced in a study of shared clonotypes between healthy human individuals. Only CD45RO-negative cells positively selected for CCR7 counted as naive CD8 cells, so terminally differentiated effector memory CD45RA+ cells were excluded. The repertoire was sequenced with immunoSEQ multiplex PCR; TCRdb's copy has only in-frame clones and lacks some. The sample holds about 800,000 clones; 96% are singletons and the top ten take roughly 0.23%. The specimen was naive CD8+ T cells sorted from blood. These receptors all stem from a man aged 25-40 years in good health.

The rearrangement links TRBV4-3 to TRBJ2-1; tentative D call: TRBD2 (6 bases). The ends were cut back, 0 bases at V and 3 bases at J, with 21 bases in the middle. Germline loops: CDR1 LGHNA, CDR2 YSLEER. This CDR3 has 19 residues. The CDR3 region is CASSQDISRLVAGYNEQFF. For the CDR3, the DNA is TGCGCCAGCAGCCAAGATATAAGTCGACTAGTCGCCGGCTACAATGAGCAGTTCTTC.

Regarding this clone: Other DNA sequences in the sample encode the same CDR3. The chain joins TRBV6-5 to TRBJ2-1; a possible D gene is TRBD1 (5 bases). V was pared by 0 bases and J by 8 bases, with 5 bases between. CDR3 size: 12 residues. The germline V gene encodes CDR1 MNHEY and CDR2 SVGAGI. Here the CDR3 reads CASSYSGDEQFF. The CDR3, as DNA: TGTGCCAGCAGTTACTCAGGGGATGAGCAGTTCTTC.

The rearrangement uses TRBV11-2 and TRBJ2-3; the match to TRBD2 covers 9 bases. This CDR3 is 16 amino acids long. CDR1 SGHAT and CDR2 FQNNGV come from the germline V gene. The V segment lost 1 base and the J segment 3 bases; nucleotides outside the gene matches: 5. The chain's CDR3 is CASSLGTSVLTDTQYF. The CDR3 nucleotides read TGTGCCAGCAGCTTAGGGACTAGCGTTTTGACAGATACGCAGTATTTT.

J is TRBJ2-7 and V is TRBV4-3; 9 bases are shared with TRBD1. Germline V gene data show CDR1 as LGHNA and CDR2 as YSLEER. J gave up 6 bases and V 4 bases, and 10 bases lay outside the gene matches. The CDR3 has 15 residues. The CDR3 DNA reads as TGCGCCAGCAGCCCAGGACCGGGACAGGGAGCCGAGCAGTACTTC. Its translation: CASSPGPGQGAEQYF.

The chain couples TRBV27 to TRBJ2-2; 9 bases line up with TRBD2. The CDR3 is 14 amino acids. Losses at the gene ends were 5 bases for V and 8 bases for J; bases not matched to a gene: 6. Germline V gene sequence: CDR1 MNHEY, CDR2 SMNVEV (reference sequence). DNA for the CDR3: TGTGCCAGCAGTCCTATTCTAGCGGGAGGGGAGCTGTTTTTT. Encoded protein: CASSPILAGGELFF.

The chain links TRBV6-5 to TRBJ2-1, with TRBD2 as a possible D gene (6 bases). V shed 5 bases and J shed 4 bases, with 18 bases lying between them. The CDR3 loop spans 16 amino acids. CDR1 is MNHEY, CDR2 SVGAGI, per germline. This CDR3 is CASSHLAETLYNEQFF. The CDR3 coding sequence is TGTGCCAGCAGTCACTTAGCGGAAACCCTATACAATGAGCAGTTCTTC.

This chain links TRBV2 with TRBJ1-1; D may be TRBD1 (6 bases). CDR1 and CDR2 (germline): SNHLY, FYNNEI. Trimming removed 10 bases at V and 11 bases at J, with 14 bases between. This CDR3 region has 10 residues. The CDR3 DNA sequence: TGTGCCACCCGGGGGCGCTGGGCTTTCTTT. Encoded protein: CATRGRWAFF. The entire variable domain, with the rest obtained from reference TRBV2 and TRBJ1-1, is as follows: EPEVTQTPSHQVTQMGQEVILRCVPISNHLYFYWYRQILGQKVEFLVSFYNNEISEKSEIFDDQFSVERPDGSNFTLKIRSTKLEDSAMYFCATRGRWAFFGQGTRLTVV.

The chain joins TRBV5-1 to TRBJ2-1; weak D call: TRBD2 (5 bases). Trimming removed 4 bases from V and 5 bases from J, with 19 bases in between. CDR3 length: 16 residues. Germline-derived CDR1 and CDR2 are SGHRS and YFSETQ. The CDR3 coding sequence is TGCGCCAGCAGCCTAACAGTCGACTATGGAAACAATGAGCAGTTCTTC. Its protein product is CASSLTVDYGNNEQFF.

The CDR3 nucleotides are TGTGCCAGCAGCCATATACCGGACGGAGGACAGGGCTACGAGCAGTACTTC. Amino acids: CASSHIPDGGQGYEQYF. V and J are TRBV14 and TRBJ2-7; the match to TRBD1 covers 8 bases. The germline gives CDR1 SGHDN, CDR2 FVKESK. The CDR3 extends over 17 amino acids. V gave up 3 bases and J gave up 3 bases; unmatched junction bases: 13.

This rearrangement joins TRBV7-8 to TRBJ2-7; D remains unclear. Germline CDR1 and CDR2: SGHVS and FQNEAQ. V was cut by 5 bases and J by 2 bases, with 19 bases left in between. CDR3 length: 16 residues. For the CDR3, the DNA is TGTGCCAGCAGCCTCCCTGAGGATAGCACAACCTACGAGCAGTACTTC. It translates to CASSLPEDSTTYEQYF.

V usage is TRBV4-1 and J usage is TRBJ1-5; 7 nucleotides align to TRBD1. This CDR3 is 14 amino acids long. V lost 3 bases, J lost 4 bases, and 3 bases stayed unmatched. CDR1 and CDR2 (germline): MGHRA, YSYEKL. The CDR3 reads CASSQGTVNQPQHF. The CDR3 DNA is TGCGCCAGCAGCCAGGGGACAGTTAATCAGCCCCAGCATTTT.

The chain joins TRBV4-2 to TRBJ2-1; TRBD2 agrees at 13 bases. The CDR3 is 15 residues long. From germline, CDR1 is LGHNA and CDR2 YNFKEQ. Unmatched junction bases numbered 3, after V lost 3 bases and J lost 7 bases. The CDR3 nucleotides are TGTGCCAGCAGCCAGCGGACTAGCGGGAGTAATGAGCAGTTCTTC. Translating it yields CASSQRTSGSNEQFF.

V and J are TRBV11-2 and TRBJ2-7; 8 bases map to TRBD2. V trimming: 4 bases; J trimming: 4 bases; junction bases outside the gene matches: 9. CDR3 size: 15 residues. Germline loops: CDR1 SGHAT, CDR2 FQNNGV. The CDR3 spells CASSSRRTSQYEQYF. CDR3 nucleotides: TGTGCCAGCAGCTCTAGGCGGACTAGCCAGTACGAGCAGTACTTC.

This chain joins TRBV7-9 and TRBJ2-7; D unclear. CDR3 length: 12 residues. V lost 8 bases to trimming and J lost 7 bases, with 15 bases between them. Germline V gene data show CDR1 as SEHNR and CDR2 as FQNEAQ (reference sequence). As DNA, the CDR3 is TGTGCCAGCGCGGCTGATCTACGTGAGCAGTACTTC. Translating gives CASAADLREQYF.

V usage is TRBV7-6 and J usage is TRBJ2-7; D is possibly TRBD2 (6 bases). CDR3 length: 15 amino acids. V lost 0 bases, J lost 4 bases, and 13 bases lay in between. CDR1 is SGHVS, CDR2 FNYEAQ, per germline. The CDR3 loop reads CASSLARTGGYEQYF. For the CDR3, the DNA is TGTGCCAGCAGCTTAGCCAGGACCGGAGGGTACGAGCAGTACTTC.

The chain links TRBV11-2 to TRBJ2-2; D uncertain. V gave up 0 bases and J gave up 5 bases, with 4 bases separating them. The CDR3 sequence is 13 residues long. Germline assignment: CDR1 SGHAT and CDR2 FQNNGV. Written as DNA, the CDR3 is TGTGCCAGCAGCTTAGATGTTACCGGGGAGCTGTTTTTT. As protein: CASSLDVTGELFF.

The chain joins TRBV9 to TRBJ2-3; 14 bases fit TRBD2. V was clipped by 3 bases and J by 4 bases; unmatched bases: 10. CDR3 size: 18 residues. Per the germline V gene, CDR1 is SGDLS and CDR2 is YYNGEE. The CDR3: CASSEGLAGARGADTQYF. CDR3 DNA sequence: TGTGCCAGCAGCGAGGGACTAGCGGGAGCTCGGGGCGCAGATACGCAGTATTTT.

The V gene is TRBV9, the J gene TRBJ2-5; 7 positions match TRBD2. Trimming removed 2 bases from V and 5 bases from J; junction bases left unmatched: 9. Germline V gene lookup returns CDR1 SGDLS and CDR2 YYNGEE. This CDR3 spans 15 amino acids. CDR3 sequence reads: CASSVGGAGRETQYF. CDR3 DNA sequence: TGTGCCAGCAGCGTGGGGGGAGCGGGGCGCGAGACCCAGTACTTC.

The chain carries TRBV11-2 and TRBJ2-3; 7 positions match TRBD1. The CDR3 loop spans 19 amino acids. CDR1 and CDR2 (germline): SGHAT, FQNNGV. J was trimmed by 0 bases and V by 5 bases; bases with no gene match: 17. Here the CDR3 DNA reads TGTGCCAGCAGCCGTCCGGGGACAGCTCAGCCGATCAGCACAGATACGCAGTATTTT. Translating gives CASSRPGTAQPISTDTQYF.

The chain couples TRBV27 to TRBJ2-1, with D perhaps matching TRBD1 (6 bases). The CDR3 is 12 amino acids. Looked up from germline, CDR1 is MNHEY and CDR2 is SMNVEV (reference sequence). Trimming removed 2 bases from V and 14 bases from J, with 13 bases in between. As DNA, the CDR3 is TGTGCCAGCAGTTTACCCACAGGGATCAAGTTCTTC. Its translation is CASSLPTGIKFF.

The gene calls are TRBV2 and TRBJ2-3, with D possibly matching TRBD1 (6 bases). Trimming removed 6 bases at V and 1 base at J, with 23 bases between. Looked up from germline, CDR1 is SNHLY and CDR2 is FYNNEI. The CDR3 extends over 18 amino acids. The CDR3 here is CASSTGGFQGRGTDTQYF. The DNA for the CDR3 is TGTGCCAGCAGCACTGGCGGTTTTCAGGGGCGGGGCACAGATACGCAGTATTTT.

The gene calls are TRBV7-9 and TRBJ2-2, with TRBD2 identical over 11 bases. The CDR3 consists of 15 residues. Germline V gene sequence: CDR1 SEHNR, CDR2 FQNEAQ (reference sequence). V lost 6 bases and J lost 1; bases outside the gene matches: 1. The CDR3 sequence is CASRTSGVNTGELFF. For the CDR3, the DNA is TGTGCCAGCAGGACTAGCGGGGTGAACACCGGGGAGCTGTTTTTT.

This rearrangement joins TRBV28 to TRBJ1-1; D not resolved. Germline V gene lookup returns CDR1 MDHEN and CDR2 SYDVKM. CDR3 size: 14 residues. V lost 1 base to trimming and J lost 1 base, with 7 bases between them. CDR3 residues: CASSLSWANTEAFF. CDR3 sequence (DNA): TGTGCCAGCAGTTTATCTTGGGCGAACACTGAAGCTTTCTTT.

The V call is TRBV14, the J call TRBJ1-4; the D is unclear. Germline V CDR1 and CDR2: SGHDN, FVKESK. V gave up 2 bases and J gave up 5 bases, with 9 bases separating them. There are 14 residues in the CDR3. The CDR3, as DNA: TGTGCCAGCAGCCAATCCCGAGGGAATGAAAAACTGTTTTTT. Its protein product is CASSQSRGNEKLFF.